Listed here are 14 T cell receptor beta chains from one sample, sequenced in a study of shared clonotypes between healthy human individuals. This table comes from immunoSEQ multiplex PCR, and its TCRdb copy is limited to in-frame clones, with some not included. The sample lists roughly 480,000 clones; 65% to 80% were seen once. Sequencing was done on a sample of PBMCs. The receptor set was obtained from a woman aged 40 to 55 in good health. Some clones in this sample may be carry-over from other donors' samples.

The chain is built from TRBV6-1 and TRBJ2-3, with D possibly being TRBD1 (5 bases). Looked up from germline, CDR1 is MNHNS and CDR2 is SASEGT. This CDR3 region has 13 residues. The V end was cut by 4 bases, the J end by 4 bases, with 9 bases between. CDR3 sequence (DNA): TGTGCCAGCAGTGGATCAGGGCCAGATACGCAGTATTTT. Protein sequence: CASSGSGPDTQYF.

This sequence joins TRBV4-3 and TRBJ1-4; no firm D call. V was trimmed by 1 base and J by 5 bases, leaving 11 bases between them. The CDR3 contains 15 residues. Germline V gene lookup returns CDR1 LGHNA and CDR2 YSLEER. This CDR3 is CASSQGQRDNEKLFF. CDR3 coding DNA: TGCGCCAGCAGCCAAGGGCAGCGAGACAATGAAAAACTGTTTTTT.

At least ten counts were recorded for this clone. The rearrangement joins TRBV9 to TRBJ2-2; D uncertain. Trimming pared 3 bases from V and 2 bases from J, leaving 5 bases between. Germline CDR1 SGDLS, CDR2 YYNGEE. CDR3 length: 13 residues. CDR3 DNA: TGTGCCAGCAGCGCGACTAACACCGGGGAGCTGTTTTTT. Protein product: CASSATNTGELFF.

CDR3 loop: CASSTGRVYEQYF. CDR3 in DNA: TGTGCCAGTAGTACGGGGAGGGTCTACGAGCAGTACTTC. This chain connects TRBV19 to TRBJ2-7; TRBD2 aligns across 7 bases. The CDR3 totals 13 residues. The germline gives CDR1 LNHDA, CDR2 SQIVND (reference sequence). J gave up 3 bases and V 4 bases, and 3 bases lay outside the gene matches.

This clone came up many times. This sequence joins TRBV11-3 and TRBJ2-2; 12 positions agree with TRBD2. The J segment lost 2 bases and the V segment lost 5 bases, leaving 9 bases of the junction unmatched. This CDR3 has 18 amino acids. CDR1 SGHNT and CDR2 YENEEA come from the germline V gene. In DNA form, the CDR3 reads TGTGCCAGCAGCAGCGGGACTAGCGGGTGGTCTAACACCGGGGAGCTGTTTTTT. This sequence encodes CASSSGTSGWSNTGELFF.

The rearrangement links TRBV25-1 to TRBJ1-4; D gene ambiguous. The CDR3 has 14 residues. In germline, CDR1 is MGHDK, CDR2 SYGVNS. V shed 3 bases and J shed 8 bases, with 13 bases lying between them. The CDR3 nucleotides are TGTGCCAGCAGTGATATGGGGAGAGGCGAAAAACTGTTTTTT. Its protein is CASSDMGRGEKLFF. Supplemented by reference TRBV25-1 and TRBJ1-4, the full variable domain reads EADIYQTPRYLVIGTGKKITLECSQTMGHDKMYWYQQDPGMELHLIHYSYGVNSTEKGDLSSESTVSRIRTEHFPLTLESARPSHTSQYLCASSDMGRGEKLFFGSGTQLSVL.

This chain uses TRBV4-3 with TRBJ2-7; 7 bases fit TRBD1. The CDR3 length is 17 residues. Germline CDR1 reads LGHNA; CDR2 reads YSLEER. Trimming at V came to 0 bases and at J to 2 bases, leaving 10 bases not matched to a gene. The CDR3 nucleotides are TGCGCCAGCAGCCAAGATCTGAGTATAGGGGGCACCTACGAGCAGTACTTC. The encoded protein is CASSQDLSIGGTYEQYF.

V usage is TRBV7-2 and J usage is TRBJ2-7, with D possibly being TRBD2 (5 bases). The germline CDR1 and CDR2 sequences are SGHTA and FQGNSA. The CDR3 totals 14 residues. V dropped 2 bases and J dropped 3 bases, with 11 bases sitting between them. CDR3 nucleotide sequence: TGTGCCAGCAGCTTATTGCCTAGCAGCTACGAGCAGTACTTC. As protein: CASSLLPSSYEQYF.

This clone was picked up a small number of times. This sample also contains other DNA sequences that code for the same CDR3. The V and J genes are TRBV28 and TRBJ2-7; D perhaps matches TRBD2 (5 bases). Germline CDR1 reads MDHEN; CDR2 reads SYDVKM. Trimming took 8 bases from V and 1 from J, leaving 9 bases between them. The CDR3 sequence is 12 residues long. CDR3 in DNA: TGTGCCAGCCGGACGGGATCCTACGAGCAGTACTTC. Its translation is CASRTGSYEQYF. Variable domain in full (rest from reference TRBV28 and TRBJ2-7): DVKVTQSSRYLVKRTGEKVFLECVQDMDHENMFWYRQDPGLGLRLIYFSYDVKMKEKGDIPEGYSVSREKKERFSLILESASTNQTSMYLCASRTGSYEQYFGPGTRLTVT.

This clone was picked up one time. V and J are TRBV28 and TRBJ2-5; D tentatively fits TRBD1 or TRBD2 (6 bases each). The closer fit of TRBJ2-7 to the DNA end suggests the J call may be wrong. The V gene's germline CDR1 is MDHEN and CDR2 SYDVKM. This CDR3 has 15 residues. As DNA, the CDR3 is TGTGCCAGCAGTGTTCCCGGGGGCCCTGGCTACGAGCAGTACTTC. Protein product: CASSVPGGPGYEQYF.

The genes are TRBV2 and TRBJ1-1; 9 bases are a match to TRBD1. Trimming took 6 bases from V and 4 from J; bases not matched to a gene: 3. This CDR3 has 13 residues. Germline CDR1 reads SNHLY; CDR2 reads FYNNEI. The CDR3 DNA is TGTGCCAGCAGCGACAGGGGGGGCACTGAAGCTTTCTTT. This sequence encodes CASSDRGGTEAFF.

This chain connects TRBV5-1 to TRBJ1-2, with D perhaps matching TRBD1 (6 bases). V was trimmed by 0 bases and J by 7 bases, leaving 22 bases between them. The CDR3 consists of 17 residues. The germline V gene has CDR1 SGHRS and CDR2 YFSETQ. The CDR3 nucleotides read TGCGCCAGCAGCTTGGATCCCCAGGGGTCGAGAAGTAGTGGCTACACCTTC. As protein: CASSLDPQGSRSSGYTF.

This chain joins TRBV19 and TRBJ2-2, with 10 bases aligning to TRBD1. V dropped 6 bases and J dropped 12; count of bases not matched to a gene: 4. This CDR3 region has 12 residues. Germline V gene lookup returns CDR1 LNHDA and CDR2 SQIVND (reference sequence). DNA for the CDR3: TGTGCCAGTAGGGAGGGACAGGGGAAGCTGTTTTTT. Translation: CASREGQGKLFF.

This chain uses TRBV5-1 with TRBJ2-2, with D perhaps TRBD1 (5 bases). Germline CDR1 and CDR2: SGHRS and YFSETQ. V shed 2 bases and J shed 0 bases, with 11 bases lying between them. The CDR3 consists of 16 residues. DNA for the CDR3: TGCGCCAGCAGCTTCGGACAAAACGCGAACACCGGGGAGCTGTTTTTT. Protein: CASSFGQNANTGELFF.